This entry is about one T cell receptor (beta chain). The data belong to a study of blood T cell repertoires in COVID-19. Profiled with immunoSEQ multiplex PCR; TCRdb holds only in-frame clones, not every one. The sample yields 95,000 to 130,000 clones, approximately 90% seen once. Trimming stripped 6 bases from V and 5 bases from J, with 20 bases between. CDR3 length equals 16 residues. Germline CDR1 is LNHDA and CDR2 is SQIVND (reference sequence). The rearrangement links TRBV19 to TRBJ2-1; weak D call: TRBD1 (6 bases). The sequencing input was peripheral blood. The TCR comes from a human donor with active COVID-19. The donor label of this sample is uncertain. CDR3 sequence reads: CASRFRHIGTHNEQFF. The CDR3 DNA reads as TGTGCCAGTAGATTTCGCCATATCGGGACACACAATGAGCAGTTCTTC.